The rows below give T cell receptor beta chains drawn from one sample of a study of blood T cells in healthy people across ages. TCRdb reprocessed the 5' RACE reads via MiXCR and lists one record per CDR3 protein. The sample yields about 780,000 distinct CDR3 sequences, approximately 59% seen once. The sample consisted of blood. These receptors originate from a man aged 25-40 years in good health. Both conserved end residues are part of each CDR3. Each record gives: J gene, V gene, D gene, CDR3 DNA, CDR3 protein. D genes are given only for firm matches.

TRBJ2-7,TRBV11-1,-,TGTGCCAGCAGCTCCTGGGACAAGTCCTACGAGCAGTACTTC,CASSSWDKSYEQYF
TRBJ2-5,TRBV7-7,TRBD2,TGTGCTAGCAGCTTATCCCTAGCGGGAGCTGAGACCCAGTACTTC,CASSLSLAGAETQYF
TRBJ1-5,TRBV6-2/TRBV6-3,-,TGTGCCAGCAGCACCGGCCGCGCCGCGCGCAATCAGCCCCAGCATTTT,CASSTGRAARNQPQHF
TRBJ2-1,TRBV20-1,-,TGCAGTGCGGAGTCTAGCGTGCAGTTCTTC,CSAESSVQFF
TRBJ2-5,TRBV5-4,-,TGTGCCAGCAGCAAGGGAGGGGGGGCTGGACAAGAGACCCAGTACTTC,CASSKGGGAGQETQYF
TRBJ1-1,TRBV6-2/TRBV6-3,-,TGTGCCAGCAGATTCGGGGGTAGTGACGGCACTGAAGCTTTCTTT,CASRFGGSDGTEAFF
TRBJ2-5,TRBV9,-,TGTGCCAGCAGCGTAGCTGGGTCCCTGAGAGAGACCCAGTACTTC,CASSVAGSLRETQYF
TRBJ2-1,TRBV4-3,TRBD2,TGCGCCAGCAGCCAAACCGGGACTAGCGGGGGCAACAATGAGCAGTTCTTC,CASSQTGTSGGNNEQFF
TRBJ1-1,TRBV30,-,TGTGCCTGGAGTCCGTCGGTAGGGGTGAACACTGAAGCTTTCTTT,CAWSPSVGVNTEAFF
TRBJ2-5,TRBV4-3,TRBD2,TGCGCCAGCAGCCAAGCCAGCGGGGGGGTCATCGATGAGCAGTACTTC,CASSQASGGVIDEQYF